This T cell receptor (beta chain) was sequenced during a study of cytomegalovirus exposure and HLA in healthy donors. PCR used 60 Vbeta primers and 13 Jbeta primers. Data came from immunoSEQ multiplex PCR; TCRdb stores just in-frame clones and leaves some out. The sample has 200,000 to 250,000 clones, about 89% seen once; the top ten hold over 0.95%. Study conclusions and caveats: The study recorded 150 to 200 TCR beta chains that were cytomegalovirus-associated.

Regarding this clone: Its antigen is as yet unknown.

Germline loops: CDR1 SGHNT, CDR2 YYREEE (reference sequence). V was pared by 4 bases and J by 8 bases, with 21 bases between. This CDR3 has 15 residues. This sequence was found in a woman aged 18-29 years in good health and CMV-seronegative. Source material: PBMCs. The chain combines TRBV5-4 with TRBJ1-2; a weak D match, TRBD1 (5 bases). As DNA, the CDR3 is TGTGCCAGCAGCCGACGGGACTCAACCCTTGGGGGCTACACCTTC. It translates to CASSRRDSTLGGYTF.